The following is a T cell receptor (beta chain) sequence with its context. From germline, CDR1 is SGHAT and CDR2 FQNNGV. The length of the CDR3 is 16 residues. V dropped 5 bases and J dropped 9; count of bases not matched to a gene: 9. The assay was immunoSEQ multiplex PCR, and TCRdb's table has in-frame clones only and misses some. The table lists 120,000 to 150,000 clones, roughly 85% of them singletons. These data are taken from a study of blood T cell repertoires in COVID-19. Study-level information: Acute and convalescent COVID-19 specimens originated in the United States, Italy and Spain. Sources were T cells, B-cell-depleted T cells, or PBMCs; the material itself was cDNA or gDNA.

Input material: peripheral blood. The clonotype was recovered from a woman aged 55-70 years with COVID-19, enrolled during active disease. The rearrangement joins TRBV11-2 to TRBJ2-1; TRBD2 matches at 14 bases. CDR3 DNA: TGTGCCAGCAGCACCCGGACTAGCGGGGGGTTCGCTGAGCAGTTCTTC. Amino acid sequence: CASSTRTSGGFAEQFF. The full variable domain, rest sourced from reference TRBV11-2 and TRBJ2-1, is EAGVAQSPRYKIIEKRQSVAFWCNPISGHATLYWYQQILGQGPKLLIQFQNNGVVDDSQLPKDRFSAERLKGVDSTLKIQPAKLEDSAVYLCASSTRTSGGFAEQFFGPGTRLTVL.